This entry features one T cell receptor beta chain sequence. Its cognate antigen has yet to be identified. There are no base qualities to consult, and no much larger clone falls within one base. V has 0 bases trimmed and J has 5 bases trimmed; junction bases matching no gene number 6. Including the terminal cysteine and phenylalanine, the CDR3 comprises 16 residues. Just the 48-base CDR3 DNA is kept, in frame starting at base 1. CDR1 KGHSH and CDR2 LQKENI are derived from the germline V gene. The entry originates in a study of cytomegalovirus exposure and HLA in healthy donors (dated by TCRdb to about 2017). Some background on the complete study: An earlier analysis of roughly 570 of the donors reported roughly 300 Gb of sequence data and 100 million to 120 million unique TCR beta sequences obtained from about 180 million T cells. An early release that covered about 600 HLA-typed donors contained around 300 gigabases of sequencing data and tens of millions of unique TCR sequences. Of the roughly 410 genotyped donors, over 80% were placed in the genetic ancestry cluster associated with self-reported Caucasian donors. The study was designed to test whether signatures of past pathogen exposure could be identified by cataloging public T cell receptors. The T cell repertoires of around 730 subjects were profiled by immunosequencing and related to cytomegalovirus serostatus. A separate validation cohort of some 130 different subjects was used in addition to the 666-subject first cohort. To predict cytomegalovirus infection status, the study brought together high-throughput TCR immunosequencing, statistical association of individual TCRs with disease status, and machine learning. A later analysis re-analyzed previously published TCR beta repertoires from about 730 donors and added high-resolution HLA genotyping to study TCR occurrence patterns. The later analysis used no new phenotypic data to find candidate immune exposures, relying instead on TCR beta sequences and their occurrence across donors. In an earlier analysis of roughly 540 of the donors, high-throughput TCR beta sequencing was used to judge whether each TCR beta V gene segment behaved as functional or pseudogenic. Donor age, sex, ethnicity and CMV serostatus were compiled together with the repertoire data. A later genetic analysis took genome-wide SNP genotypes for about 60% of the roughly 670 donors and used that subset as a discovery cohort. Every repertoire in the discovery cohort had been generated on one and the same sequencing platform. Class I and class II HLA loci were covered by the typing at four-digit resolution. The number of donors typed differed by locus, with roughly 620-630 for A, B, C, DRB1 and DQB1, 522 for DQA1, over 600 for DPA1, and some 440 for DPB1. Roughly five DR-DQ haplotypes were treated as single units for association and clustering because of strong linkage in the cohort. Among about 410 genotyped donors of the cohort, an average of around 250,000 unique TCR beta nucleotide sequences was sequenced per donor, of which 15% to 20% were non-productive. Broader findings and caveats from the paper: When HLA alleles, especially DR and DQ, strongly co-occurred, TCR associations were difficult to assign to individual alleles. In vitro tests confirmed that three of the cytomegalovirus-associated TCR beta chains recognize cytomegalovirus antigens. Most TCR sequences were observed very rarely across donors, whereas some public TCRs were present in many individuals. A later analysis associated about 17,000 TCR beta sequences with specific HLA alleles at a false discovery rate of 0.05. In a later analysis, HLA-associated TCR beta chains showed more clonal expansion and lower generation probabilities than non-associated chains that were equally common. Compared with the approximately 720-donor mean, donors in an Asian-associated ancestry cluster had fewer N-insertions in productive TCRs, according to a later genetic analysis. V-gene and J-gene trimming of TCR beta chains was associated with a missense DCLRE1C variant in a later genetic analysis, and the association was replicated in an independent cohort. Seventeen rarely observed V segments, including chromosome 9 orphons, were excluded from the earlier analysis of approximately 500 of the donors because counts were too low. A further reported finding was that TCR beta sequences accurately predicted the HLA-A and HLA-B alleles for most subjects in the first cohort. Only TCR beta chains were sequenced in this cohort, and the absence of alpha or paired-chain data limited detectable features. A total of fewer than 200 TCR beta chains were listed by the study as associated with cytomegalovirus. A later analysis found that TCR association rates varied across HLA loci, with DRB1 alleles showing the most associated TCRs and HLA-C alleles the fewest. Linkage disequilibrium might explain the correlated functional status among segregating V segments, but an unknown experimental factor could not be excluded. According to a later analysis, most CMV-associated TCR beta chains appeared to be HLA-restricted, and the HLA associations seemed to be driven largely by CMV exposure. CMV serostatus was the only immune exposure information available for the cohort. According to the authors, the approach could potentially be generalized to other disease states and immunological phenotypes. In a later analysis, several top co-occurrence clusters were reported to appear linked to parvovirus B19, influenza, CMV and Epstein-Barr virus. Because some donors lacked HLA typing at each locus, the association tests relied only on the typed subset. A cluster of highly shared sequence variants was judged likely to be a technical artifact of the sequencing pipeline. Cytomegalovirus status was reported to be diagnosed by the classifier with high specificity and sensitivity in both the original and validation cohorts. Sequencing depth was assumed to be roughly uniform across donors in the presence/absence analyses, though that assumption may not hold. Some IMGT-functional V segments, including TRBV6-2 and TRBV6-3, could not be distinguished by the 87-base-pair reads and were therefore excluded. An earlier analysis of around 540 of the donors showed that most TCR beta V segments appeared in productive rearrangements either about 90% or about 30% of the time, which broadly matched IMGT annotations.

The receptor library was made with the immunoSEQ multiplex PCR assay. The multiplex PCR relied on a mix of 60 forward primers for TCR Vbeta segments and 13 reverse primers for TCR Jbeta segments. Amplification of the CDR3 region of rearranged TCR beta genes was performed with a multiplex PCR assay on genomic DNA. On the Illumina HiSeq System, the amplified TCR beta libraries were sequenced as 87-base-pair reads. The paper's processing steps were these. A later analysis counted about 80 million unique TCR beta chains across the 650 to 800 repertoires, and 10 million to 12 million of these chains were shared by at least two donors. To remove PCR and sequencing errors, raw reads were error-corrected and collapsed into unique sequences using a nearest-neighbor algorithm that merged closely related sequences. To assign V, D and J gene segments, CDR3 sequences were aligned to IMGT reference sequences. For a sequence to be retained, a match of at least six nucleotides was required to both a V gene segment and a J gene segment. A rearrangement was called productive if the CDR3 had no stop codons and remained in frame with V and J, and every other rearrangement was called non-productive. CDR3 was defined according to IMGT convention as the region running from the second conserved V-encoded cysteine to the conserved J-encoded phenylalanine. The earlier analysis of 500 to 650 of the donors excluded any sequence lacking an unambiguous match to a single V gene segment. An earlier analysis of 550 to 650 of the donors classified V segments as functional when productive rearrangements were above 56.7% and as segregating when the standard deviation between donors was above 5%. To diagnose cytomegalovirus status from the catalog of TCR beta chain sequences, a statistical classification framework was built. In a later analysis, V and J genes were assigned by comparing TCR nucleotide sequences against IMGT/GENE-DB human TR gene sequences. The TCRdist pipeline was used in a later analysis to assign CDR3 sequences and most-parsimonious VDJ recombination scenarios. In a later analysis, each TCR beta chain was defined by its CDR3 amino acid sequence together with its V-gene family, and reads without a unique V-gene family were excluded. To address suspected cross-contamination and a sequencing artifact, a later analysis removed over 500 highly shared, low-generation-probability nucleotide sequences. In a later analysis, a clonal expansion index was calculated for each public chain from normalized within-repertoire ranks of inferred template counts. In a later analysis, generation probabilities were computed with a VDJ recombination model fitted to out-of-frame rearrangements, and the resulting probabilities were checked against IGoR. Hypergeometric tests were used in a later analysis to score TCR-TCR, TCR-HLA and TCR-CMV co-occurrence, with a repertoire-size bias correction applied to the TCR pairs. False discovery rates were estimated in a later analysis by permuting HLA or CMV assignments 20 times. A later analysis grouped co-occurring TCRs with DBSCAN, adding TCRdist sequence similarity when clustering within HLA-allele-positive subsets. Repertoires with fewer than 30,000 or more than 120,000 public chains, plus five repertoires with anomalous nucleotide sharing, were excluded from co-occurrence clustering. TCRdb limited this immuneACCESS table to in-frame rearrangements with V and J called. A share of clones is missing; checked studies link under half to unresolved V genes, and the rest is unexplained. That table supplies the V and J calls and clone size; D and trimming were determined from the DNA. This sample holds about 110,000 clones; 78% were observed only once. Around 1.3% of the sample belongs to the ten largest clones.

The cohort consisted of 650 to 850 healthy bone marrow donors. At the time of sampling, every cohort member was nominally healthy, though immune exposures that went unrecorded were likely present. The donor tested CMV seronegative, placing the donor among the 350 or so seronegative members of the cohort. Each donor provided a peripheral blood sample, and peripheral blood mononuclear cells were used for TCR beta sequencing. Genomic DNA extraction from the blood cell samples was performed with the Qiagen DNeasy Blood Extraction Kit. The rearranged segments are TRBV18 and TRBJ2-2; 7 nucleotides in the junction match TRBD1. The sample taken for sequencing was PBMCs. The TCR comes from a man aged 25 to 40 in good health and CMV-seronegative. The DNA reads as follows: TGTGCCAGCTCACCACCGTTGGGACAGAGGACCGGGGAGCTGTTTTTT. Its protein reads: CASSPPLGQRTGELFF.